One T cell receptor (beta chain) is described in this entry. The antigen remains undetermined. TCR analog templates of synthetic origin were spiked into each PCR. Measured with immunoSEQ multiplex PCR; TCRdb has only the in-frame clones, and not every one. The sample has tens of thousands of clones, approximately 78% seen once. The data stem from a study of PD-L1 blockade in urothelial cancer. About the research overall: Beginning in about 2014, patients received atezolizumab, given as 1,200 mg intravenously every 3 weeks. The researchers analyzed blood 3 weeks (second dose) and 6 weeks after treatment start. Notes on the study in general: For durable-benefit patients, tumor-associated blood clones expanded more at 3 weeks.

The time point: pretreatment peripheral blood. The TCR originated in a man aged 65-85 years with urothelial cancer. The sequences come from PBMCs, collected around atezolizumab (anti-PD-L1) treatment.

The CDR3 protein is CASSFTSDYNEQFF. For the CDR3, the DNA is TGTGCCAGCAGCTTTACTAGCGACTACAATGAGCAGTTCTTC. This rearrangement joins TRBV7-9 to TRBJ2-1, with 7 bases that match TRBD2. The CDR3 has 14 residues. Trimming cost V 3 bases and J 3 bases; bases outside gene matches: 2. Per germline, CDR1 SEHNR and CDR2 FQNEAQ (reference sequence).